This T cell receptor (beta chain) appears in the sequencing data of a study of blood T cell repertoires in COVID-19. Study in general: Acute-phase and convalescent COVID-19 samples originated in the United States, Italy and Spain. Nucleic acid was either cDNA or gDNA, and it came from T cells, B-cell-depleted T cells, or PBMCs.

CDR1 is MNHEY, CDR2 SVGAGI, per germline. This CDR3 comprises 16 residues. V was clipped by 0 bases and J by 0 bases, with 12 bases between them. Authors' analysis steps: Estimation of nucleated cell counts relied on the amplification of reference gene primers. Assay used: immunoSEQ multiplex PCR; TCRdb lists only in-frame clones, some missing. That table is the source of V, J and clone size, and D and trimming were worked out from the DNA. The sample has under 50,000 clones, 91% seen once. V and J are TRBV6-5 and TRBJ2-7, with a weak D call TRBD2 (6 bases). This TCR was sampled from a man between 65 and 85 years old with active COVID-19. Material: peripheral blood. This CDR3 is CASSYSWEEVSYEQYF. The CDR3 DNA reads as TGTGCCAGCAGTTACTCATGGGAGGAGGTCTCCTACGAGCAGTACTTC.